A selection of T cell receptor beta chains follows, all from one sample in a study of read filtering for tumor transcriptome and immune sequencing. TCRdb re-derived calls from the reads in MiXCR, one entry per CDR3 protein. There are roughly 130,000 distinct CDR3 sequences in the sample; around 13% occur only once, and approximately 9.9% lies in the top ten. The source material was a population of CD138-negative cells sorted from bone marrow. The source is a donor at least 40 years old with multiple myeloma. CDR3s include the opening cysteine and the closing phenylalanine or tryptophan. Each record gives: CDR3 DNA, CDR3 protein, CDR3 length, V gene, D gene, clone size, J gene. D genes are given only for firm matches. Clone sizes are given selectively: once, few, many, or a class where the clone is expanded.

TGTGCCACCAGCAGGGAAGGGGATTACGAGCAGTACTTC | CATSREGDYEQYF | 13 | TRBV15 | - | - | TRBJ2-7
TGCAGCGCCGATCATTGGACAGGGGGTACAGATACGCAGTATTTT | CSADHWTGGTDTQYF | 15 | TRBV29-1 | TRBD1 | many | TRBJ2-3
TGCAGTGCTCCCCGAACCGGGACTAGCGATTACAATGAGCAGTTCTTC | CSAPRTGTSDYNEQFF | 16 | TRBV20-1 | TRBD2 | many | TRBJ2-1
TGTGCCAGCACACATCTCTGGGGGGGTCAGCCCCAGCATTTT | CASTHLWGGQPQHF | 14 | TRBV6-5 | - | many | TRBJ1-5
TGTGCCAGCAGTTTATCAACAGGGGGCACTGAAGCTTTCTTT | CASSLSTGGTEAFF | 14 | TRBV27 | TRBD1 | many | TRBJ1-1
TGCAGTGCTAATACGGGGGGGGATACGCAGTATTTT | CSANTGGDTQYF | 12 | TRBV20-1 | TRBD2 | few | TRBJ2-3
TGTGCCAGCAGGCGGGGACTAGCGGGAGATGAGCAGTTCTTC | CASRRGLAGDEQFF | 14 | TRBV2 | TRBD2 | many | TRBJ2-1
TGTGCCAGTAGTATGAGGGATTGGGACACTGAAGCTTTCTTT | CASSMRDWDTEAFF | 14 | TRBV19 | - | many | TRBJ1-1
TGTGCCAGCAGCCCCTCATATTCGGATTCAGGGACCCAGTACTTC | CASSPSYSDSGTQYF | 15 | TRBV3-1 | - | - | TRBJ2-5
TGTGCCAGCAGCCAAGCCGGAGCCGGGGAGCTGTTTTTT | CASSQAGAGELFF | 13 | TRBV3-1 | - | few | TRBJ2-2
TGTGCCAGCAGCTTTTGGCCGAGAGCTTTCTTT | CASSFWPRAFF | 11 | TRBV5-5 | - | few | TRBJ1-1
TGCAGCGTTAAAACTAGACTCACTGAAGCTTTCTTT | CSVKTRLTEAFF | 12 | TRBV29-1 | - | many | TRBJ1-1
TGTGCCAGCAGAGGGGGGGGTAATGAGCAGTTCTTC | CASRGGGNEQFF | 12 | TRBV7-2 | - | many | TRBJ2-1
TGTGCCAGCAGCCCGTGGGCGGGAGGGCCTAGTGAGCAGTTCTTC | CASSPWAGGPSEQFF | 15 | TRBV7-8 | TRBD2 | once | TRBJ2-1